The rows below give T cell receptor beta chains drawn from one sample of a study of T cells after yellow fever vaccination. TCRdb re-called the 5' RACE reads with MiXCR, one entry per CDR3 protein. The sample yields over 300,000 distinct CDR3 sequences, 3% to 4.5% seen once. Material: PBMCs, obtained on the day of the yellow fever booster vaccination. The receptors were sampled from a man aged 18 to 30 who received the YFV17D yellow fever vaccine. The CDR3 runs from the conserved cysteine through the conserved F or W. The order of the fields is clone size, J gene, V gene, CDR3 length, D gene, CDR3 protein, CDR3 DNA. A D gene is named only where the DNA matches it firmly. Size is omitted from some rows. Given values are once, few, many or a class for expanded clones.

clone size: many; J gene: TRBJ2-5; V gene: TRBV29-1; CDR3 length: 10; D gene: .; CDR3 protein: CSVVEETQYF; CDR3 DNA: TGCAGCGTTGTCGAAGAGACCCAGTACTTC
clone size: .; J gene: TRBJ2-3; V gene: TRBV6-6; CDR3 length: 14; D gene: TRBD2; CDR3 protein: CASRRGARTDTQYF; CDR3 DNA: TGTGCCAGCAGGCGGGGGGCCAGGACAGATACGCAGTATTTT
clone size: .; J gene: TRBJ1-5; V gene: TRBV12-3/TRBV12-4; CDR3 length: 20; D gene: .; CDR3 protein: CASSFHLSGGATLANQPQHF; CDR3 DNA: TGTGCCAGCAGTTTTCATTTATCGGGGGGCGCGACTCTTGCCAATCAGCCCCAGCATTTT
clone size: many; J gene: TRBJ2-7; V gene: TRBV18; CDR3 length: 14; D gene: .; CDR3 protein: CASSPDQAEHEQYF; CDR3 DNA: TGTGCCAGCTCACCGGACCAGGCTGAGCACGAGCAGTACTTC
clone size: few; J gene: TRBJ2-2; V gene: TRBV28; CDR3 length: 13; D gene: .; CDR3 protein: CASSPGEPGELFF; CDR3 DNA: TGTGCCAGCAGTCCCGGGGAACCCGGGGAGCTGTTTTTT
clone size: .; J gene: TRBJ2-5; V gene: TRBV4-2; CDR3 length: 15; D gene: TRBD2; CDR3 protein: CASSQEASGWETQYF; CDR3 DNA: TGTGCCAGCAGCCAAGAGGCTAGCGGGTGGGAGACCCAGTACTTC
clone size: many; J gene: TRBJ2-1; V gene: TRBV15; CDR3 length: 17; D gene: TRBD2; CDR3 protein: CATSPPGTSGVYNEQFF; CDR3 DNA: TGTGCCACCAGCCCACCCGGGACTAGCGGGGTTTACAATGAGCAGTTCTTC
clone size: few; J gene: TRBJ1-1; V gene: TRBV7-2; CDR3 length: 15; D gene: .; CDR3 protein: CASTPQGRLNTEAFF; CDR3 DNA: TGTGCCAGCACCCCCCAGGGTAGGTTGAACACTGAAGCTTTCTTT
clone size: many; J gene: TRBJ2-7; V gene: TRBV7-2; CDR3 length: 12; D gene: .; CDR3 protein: CASSLVRYEQYF; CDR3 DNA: TGTGCCAGCAGCTTAGTTAGGTACGAGCAGTACTTC
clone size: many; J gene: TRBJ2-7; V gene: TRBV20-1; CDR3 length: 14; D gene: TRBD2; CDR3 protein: CSARTPSGVYEQYF; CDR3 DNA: TGCAGTGCTAGAACGCCTAGCGGGGTGTACGAGCAGTACTTC
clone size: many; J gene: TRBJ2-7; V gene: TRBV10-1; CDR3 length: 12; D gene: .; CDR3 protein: CASSESGYEQYF; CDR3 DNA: TGCGCCAGCAGTGAGTCGGGGTACGAGCAGTACTTC
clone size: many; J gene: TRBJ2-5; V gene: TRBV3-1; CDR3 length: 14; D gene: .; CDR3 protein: CASSKSRTSETQYF; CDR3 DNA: TGTGCCAGCAGCAAGAGTAGGACGTCGGAGACCCAGTACTTC
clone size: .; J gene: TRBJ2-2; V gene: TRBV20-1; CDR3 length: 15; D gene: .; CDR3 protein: CSARDWQGGSGELFF; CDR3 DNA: TGCAGTGCTAGAGATTGGCAGGGTGGGAGCGGGGAGCTGTTTTTT
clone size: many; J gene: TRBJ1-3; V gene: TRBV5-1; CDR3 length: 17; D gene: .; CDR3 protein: CASSLASLRGSGNTIYF; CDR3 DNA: TGCGCCAGCAGCTTGGCCTCTTTACGGGGCTCTGGAAACACCATATATTTT
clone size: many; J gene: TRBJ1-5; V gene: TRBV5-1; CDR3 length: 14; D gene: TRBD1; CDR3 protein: CASSLQGGTQPQHF; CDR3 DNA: TGCGCCAGCAGCTTACAAGGGGGCACTCAGCCCCAGCATTTT
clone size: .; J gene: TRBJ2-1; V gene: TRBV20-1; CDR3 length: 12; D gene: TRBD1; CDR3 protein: CSALDRGDEQFF; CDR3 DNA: TGCAGTGCTTTGGACAGGGGCGATGAGCAGTTCTTC
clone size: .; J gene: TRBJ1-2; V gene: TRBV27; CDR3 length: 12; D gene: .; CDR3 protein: CVSPGATGGYTF; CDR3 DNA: TGTGTCTCCCCGGGGGCCACAGGTGGCTACACCTTC
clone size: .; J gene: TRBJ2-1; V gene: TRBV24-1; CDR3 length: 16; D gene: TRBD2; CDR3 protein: CATSDSGTSGGHRQFF; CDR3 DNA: TGTGCCACCAGTGATTCCGGGACTAGCGGGGGCCACCGGCAGTTCTTC
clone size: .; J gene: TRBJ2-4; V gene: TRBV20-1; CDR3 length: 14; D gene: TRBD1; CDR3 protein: CSARQTGAKNIQYF; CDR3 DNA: TGCAGTGCTAGGCAGACAGGGGCGAAAAACATTCAGTACTTC
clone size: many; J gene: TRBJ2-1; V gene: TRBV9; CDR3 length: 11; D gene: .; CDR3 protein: CASSAGNEQFF; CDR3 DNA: TGTGCCAGCAGCGCGGGTAATGAGCAGTTCTTC
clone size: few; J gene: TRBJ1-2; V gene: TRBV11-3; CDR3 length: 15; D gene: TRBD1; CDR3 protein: CASSLEGQAFYGYTF; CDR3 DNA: TGTGCCAGCAGCTTAGAAGGACAGGCCTTCTATGGCTACACCTTC
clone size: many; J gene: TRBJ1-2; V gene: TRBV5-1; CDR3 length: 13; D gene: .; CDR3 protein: CASSLEGPVGYTF; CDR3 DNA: TGCGCCAGCAGCTTGGAAGGTCCCGTGGGCTACACCTTC
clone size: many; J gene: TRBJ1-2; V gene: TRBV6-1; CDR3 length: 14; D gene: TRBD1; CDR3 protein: CASSESRDSYGYTF; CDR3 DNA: TGTGCCAGCAGTGAATCCCGGGACAGCTATGGCTACACCTTC
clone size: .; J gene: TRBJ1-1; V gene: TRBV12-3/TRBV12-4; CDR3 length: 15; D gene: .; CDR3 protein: CASRATGRMNTEAFF; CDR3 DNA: TGTGCCAGCAGAGCTACGGGACGGATGAACACTGAAGCTTTCTTT
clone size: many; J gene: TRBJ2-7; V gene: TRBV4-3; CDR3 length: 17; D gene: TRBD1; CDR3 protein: CASSQEFFGQGSYEQYF; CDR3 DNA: TGCGCCAGCAGCCAAGAATTTTTTGGACAGGGGTCCTACGAGCAGTACTTC
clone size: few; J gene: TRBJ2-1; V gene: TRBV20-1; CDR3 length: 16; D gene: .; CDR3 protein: CSARDVVRGGASEQFF; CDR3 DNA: TGCAGTGCTAGAGATGTAGTTAGAGGGGGGGCTTCGGAGCAGTTCTTC
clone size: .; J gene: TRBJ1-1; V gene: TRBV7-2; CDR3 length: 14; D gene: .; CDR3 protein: CASSLSSGAAEAFF; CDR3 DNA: TGTGCCAGCAGCTTAAGTTCGGGGGCGGCTGAAGCTTTCTTT
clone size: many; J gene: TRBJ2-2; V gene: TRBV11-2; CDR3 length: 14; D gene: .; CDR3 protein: CASSLVSYTGELFF; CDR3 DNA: TGTGCCAGCAGCTTAGTTTCGTACACCGGGGAGCTGTTTTTT
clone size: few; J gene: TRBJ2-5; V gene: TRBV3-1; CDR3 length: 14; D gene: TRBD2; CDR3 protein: CASSQAGLVETQYF; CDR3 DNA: TGTGCCAGCAGCCAAGCGGGACTAGTCGAGACCCAGTACTTC
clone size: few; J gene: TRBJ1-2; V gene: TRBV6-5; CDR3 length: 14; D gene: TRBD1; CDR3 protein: CASSYSIGGTGYTF; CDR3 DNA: TGTGCCAGCAGTTACTCGATAGGGGGCACTGGCTACACCTTC
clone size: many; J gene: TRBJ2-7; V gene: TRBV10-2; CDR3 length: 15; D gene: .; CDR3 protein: CASSESKLASYEQYF; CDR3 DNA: TGCGCCAGCAGTGAGTCGAAGCTAGCGTCCTACGAGCAGTACTTC
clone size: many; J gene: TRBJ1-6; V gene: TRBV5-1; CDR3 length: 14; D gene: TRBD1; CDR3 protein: CASSPGTGNSPLHF; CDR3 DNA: TGCGCCAGCAGCCCAGGGACAGGAAATTCACCCCTCCACTTT
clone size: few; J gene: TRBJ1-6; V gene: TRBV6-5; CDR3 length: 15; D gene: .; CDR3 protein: CASSFMEPDSFPLHF; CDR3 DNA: TGTGCCAGCAGTTTTATGGAACCCGACTCTTTCCCCCTCCACTTT
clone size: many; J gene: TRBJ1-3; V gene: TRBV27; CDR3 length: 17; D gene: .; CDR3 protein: CASRPRQSVASGNTIYF; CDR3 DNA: TGTGCCAGCAGGCCCCGACAGAGCGTAGCCTCTGGAAACACCATATATTTT
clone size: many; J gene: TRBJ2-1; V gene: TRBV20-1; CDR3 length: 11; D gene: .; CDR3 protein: CSARWEREQFF; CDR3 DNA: TGCAGTGCTAGATGGGAGCGGGAGCAGTTCTTC
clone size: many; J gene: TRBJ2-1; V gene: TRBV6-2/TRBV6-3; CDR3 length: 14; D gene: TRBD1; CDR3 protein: CASSPGDRYNEQFF; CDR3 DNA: TGTGCCAGCAGTCCAGGGGACAGGTACAATGAGCAGTTCTTC
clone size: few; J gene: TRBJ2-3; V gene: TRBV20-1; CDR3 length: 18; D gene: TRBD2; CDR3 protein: CSAPGELAGPRDLDTQYF; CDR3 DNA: TGCAGTGCTCCAGGGGAACTAGCGGGGCCCAGGGATCTAGATACGCAGTATTTT
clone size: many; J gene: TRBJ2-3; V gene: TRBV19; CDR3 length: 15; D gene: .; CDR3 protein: CASSVRLAGADTQYF; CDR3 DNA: TGTGCCAGTAGTGTGCGACTTGCGGGCGCAGATACGCAGTATTTT
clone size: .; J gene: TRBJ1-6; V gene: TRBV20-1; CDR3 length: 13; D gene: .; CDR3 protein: CSARDSGNSPLHF; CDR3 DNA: TGCAGTGCTAGGGACAGCGGCAATTCACCCCTCCACTTT
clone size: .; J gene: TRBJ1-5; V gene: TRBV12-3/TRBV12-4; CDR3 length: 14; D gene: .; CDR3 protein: CASSSATANQPQHF; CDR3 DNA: TGTGCCAGCAGTTCTGCCACAGCAAATCAGCCCCAGCATTTT
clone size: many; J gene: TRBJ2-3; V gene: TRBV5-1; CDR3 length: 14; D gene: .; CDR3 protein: CASSPSGSTDTQYF; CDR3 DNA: TGCGCCAGCAGCCCCAGTGGAAGCACAGATACGCAGTATTTT
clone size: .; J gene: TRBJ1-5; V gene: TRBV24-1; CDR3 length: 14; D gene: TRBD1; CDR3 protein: CATSDSEGAVPQHF; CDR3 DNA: TGTGCCACCAGTGATTCGGAGGGGGCAGTGCCCCAGCATTTT
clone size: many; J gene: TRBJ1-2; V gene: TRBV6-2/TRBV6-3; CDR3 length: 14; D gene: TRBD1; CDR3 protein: CASSYVPRGPGYTF; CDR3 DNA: TGTGCCAGCAGTTACGTTCCCAGGGGGCCTGGCTACACCTTC
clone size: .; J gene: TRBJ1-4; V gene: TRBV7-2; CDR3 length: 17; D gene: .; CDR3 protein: CASSLVLGTGLNEKLFF; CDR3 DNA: TGTGCCAGCAGCTTAGTCTTGGGCACAGGGTTAAATGAAAAACTGTTTTTT
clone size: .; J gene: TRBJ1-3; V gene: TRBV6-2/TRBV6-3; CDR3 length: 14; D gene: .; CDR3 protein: CASSYRRQGNTIYF; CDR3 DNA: TGTGCCAGCAGTTACCGTCGTCAAGGAAACACCATATATTTT
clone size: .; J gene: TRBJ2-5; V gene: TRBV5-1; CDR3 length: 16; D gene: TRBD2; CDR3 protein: CASSLAGLAGGETQYF; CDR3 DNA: TGCGCCAGCAGCTTGGCGGGACTAGCGGGGGGAGAGACCCAGTACTTC
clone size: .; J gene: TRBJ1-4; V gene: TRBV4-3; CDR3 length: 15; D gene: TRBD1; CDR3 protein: CASSHTGQGFEKLFF; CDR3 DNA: TGCGCCAGCAGCCATACGGGACAGGGATTTGAAAAACTGTTTTTT
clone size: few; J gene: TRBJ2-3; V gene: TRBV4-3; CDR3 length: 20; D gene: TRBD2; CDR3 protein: CASSQDLIRLAGGVTDTQYF; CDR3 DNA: TGCGCCAGCAGCCAAGACCTCATTCGACTAGCGGGGGGGGTCACAGATACGCAGTATTTT
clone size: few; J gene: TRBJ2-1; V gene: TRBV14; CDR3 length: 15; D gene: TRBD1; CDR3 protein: CASSQDLQGWNEQFF; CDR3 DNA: TGTGCCAGCAGCCAAGATTTACAGGGGTGGAATGAGCAGTTCTTC
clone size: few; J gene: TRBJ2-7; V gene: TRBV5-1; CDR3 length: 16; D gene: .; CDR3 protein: CASSLADSSSSYEQYF; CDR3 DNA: TGCGCCAGCAGCTTGGCCGACTCTTCTTCTTCCTACGAGCAGTACTTC
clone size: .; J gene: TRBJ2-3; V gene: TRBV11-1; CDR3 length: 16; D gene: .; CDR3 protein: CASSLGGGKSTDTQYF; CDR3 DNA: TGTGCCAGCAGCTTAGGAGGGGGGAAAAGCACAGATACGCAGTATTTT
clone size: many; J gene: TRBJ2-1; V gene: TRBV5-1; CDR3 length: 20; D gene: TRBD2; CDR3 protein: CASSFLTTSGGAVSYNEQFF; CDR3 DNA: TGCGCCAGCAGCTTCCTGACTACTAGCGGGGGGGCCGTTTCCTACAATGAGCAGTTCTTC